The T cell receptor beta chain described here comes from a study of blood T cell repertoires in COVID-19. Measured with immunoSEQ multiplex PCR; TCRdb has only the in-frame clones, and not every one. The sample yields a few hundred thousand clones, roughly nine tenths seen once. Unmatched junction bases numbered 2, after V lost 5 bases and J lost 8 bases. The CDR3 sequence is 12 residues long. The germline CDR1 and CDR2 sequences are SEHNR and FQNEAQ (reference sequence). This receptor was taken from a man younger than 30 with active or convalescent COVID-19. The V call is TRBV7-9, the J call TRBJ1-4; 7 bases line up with TRBD1. The sample comprised peripheral blood. CDR3 nucleotide sequence: TGTGCCAGCAGCAGGGGACAGGAAAAACTGTTTTTT. Translated: CASSRGQEKLFF.